This is a list of T cell receptor beta chains from one sample in a study of T cell responses to AZD1222 COVID-19 vaccine. TCRdb's table, derived via immunoSEQ multiplex PCR, lists solely in-frame clones and lacks some. The data show some 130,000 clones, more than 85% seen once. Sequenced here: peripheral blood, sampled on day 0 of AZD1222 vaccination. The receptors were gathered from an adult in good health. The CDR3 runs from the conserved cysteine through the conserved F or W. Each record gives: V gene, clone size, J gene, D gene, CDR3 protein, CDR3 DNA. D genes are given only for firm matches. For some rows the clone size is stated as once, few or many, or as a class when expanded; others skip it.

TRBV4-1	once	TRBJ2-7	-	CASSQEGIGRGGTLEQYF	TGCGCCAGCAGCCAAGAAGGCATCGGTCGGGGAGGAACCCTCGAGCAGTACTTC
TRBV6-5	once	TRBJ1-5	-	CATMRAGSQPQHF	TGTGCCACTATGAGGGCAGGGAGTCAGCCCCAGCATTTT
TRBV6-5	-	TRBJ1-5	TRBD1	CASRAGGGQPQHF	TGTGCCAGCAGAGCAGGGGGCGGTCAGCCCCAGCATTTT
TRBV25-1	-	TRBJ2-2	-	CASSEYRGLHDTGELFF	TGTGCCAGCAGTGAATACCGAGGACTTCACGACACCGGGGAGCTGTTTTTT
TRBV10-3	-	TRBJ2-7	TRBD2	CAITPGGGYEQYF	TGTGCCATCACCCCGGGAGGAGGATACGAGCAGTACTTC
TRBV7-2	-	TRBJ2-1	TRBD2	CASSLAGGYNEQFF	TGTGCCAGCAGTCTAGCGGGAGGGTACAATGAGCAGTTCTTC
TRBV3-1/TRBV3-2	-	TRBJ1-1	-	CASSPPRGGPAEAFF	TGTGCCAGCAGCCCTCCTCGTGGGGGGCCCGCTGAAGCTTTCTTT
TRBV7-9	-	TRBJ2-2	TRBD2	CASSPTSGERTGELFF	TGTGCCAGCAGCCCCACTAGCGGAGAGAGGACCGGGGAGCTGTTTTTT
TRBV12-5	-	TRBJ1-2	-	CASGLSSTHGYTF	TGTGCTAGTGGTTTAAGTTCTACCCATGGCTACACCTTC
TRBV6-1	-	TRBJ2-7	TRBD2	CASSDQGAGGYEQYF	TGTGCCAGCAGTGACCAAGGGGCGGGAGGTTACGAGCAGTACTTC
TRBV12-3/TRBV12-4	-	TRBJ1-2	-	CASSLGVGYGYTF	TGTGCCAGCAGCCTAGGGGTCGGATATGGCTACACCTTC
TRBV12-3/TRBV12-4	-	TRBJ1-2	-	CASSHGVGYGYTF	TGTGCCAGCAGTCATGGGGTTGGTTATGGCTACACCTTC
TRBV5-1	-	TRBJ1-1	-	CASSLGGMNTEAFF	TGCGCCAGCAGCTTGGGCGGGATGAACACTGAAGCTTTCTTT
TRBV29-1	-	TRBJ2-3	TRBD1	CSVVDRGVTDTQYF	TGCAGCGTTGTTGACAGGGGGGTAACAGATACGCAGTATTTT
TRBV27	-	TRBJ1-2	-	CASSALTRGSTYGYTF	TGTGCCAGCAGTGCTCTAACCCGCGGCAGCACCTATGGCTACACCTTC
TRBV5-1	-	TRBJ1-1	-	CASSPGIMNTEAFF	TGCGCCAGCAGCCCAGGGATTATGAACACTGAAGCTTTCTTT
TRBV7-9	-	TRBJ2-5	-	CASSSGIARYF	TGTGCCAGCAGCTCCGGAATAGCAAGGTACTTC
TRBV7-8	-	TRBJ2-3	-	CASSLTGRDTQYF	TGTGCCAGCAGCTTAACGGGGCGGGATACGCAGTATTTT
TRBV4-1	-	TRBJ1-2	TRBD1	CASSQEGTGYGYTF	TGCGCCAGCAGCCAAGAGGGGACAGGCTATGGCTACACCTTC
TRBV19	-	TRBJ2-7	TRBD2	CASTGLAGEGGGYEQYF	TGTGCCAGTACCGGACTAGCGGGAGAAGGGGGTGGGTACGAGCAGTACTTC
TRBV4-1	-	TRBJ1-5	TRBD1	CASSQDSLGQPDQPQHF	TGCGCCAGCAGCCAAGATTCTCTGGGACAGCCCGATCAGCCCCAGCATTTT
TRBV9	-	TRBJ2-5	TRBD1	CASSETGGWETQYF	TGTGCCAGCAGCGAGACAGGGGGCTGGGAGACCCAGTACTTC
TRBV10-2	-	TRBJ1-1	-	CASRDTLNTEAFF	TGCGCCAGCAGGGACACCCTGAACACTGAAGCTTTCTTT
TRBV4-3	-	TRBJ2-7	-	CASSQGGRDDLRF	TGCGCCAGCAGCCAAGGAGGGCGGGACGACCTGCGGTTC
TRBV19	-	TRBJ2-1	TRBD2	CASSPGLAGGNEQFF	TGTGCCAGTAGTCCCGGACTAGCGGGAGGCAATGAGCAGTTCTTC
TRBV29-1	-	TRBJ1-5	TRBD1	CSVQETGTPYSNQPQHF	TGCAGCGTCCAAGAGACAGGGACGCCCTATAGCAATCAGCCCCAGCATTTT
TRBV12-3/TRBV12-4	-	TRBJ1-2	-	CASSLDGNYGYTF	TGTGCCAGCAGTTTGGACGGTAACTATGGCTACACCTTC
TRBV24-1	few	TRBJ2-2	-	CATSGGDANTGELFF	TGTGCCACCAGTGGCGGGGACGCGAACACCGGGGAGCTGTTTTTT
TRBV29-1	-	TRBJ1-1	-	CSVVFDGLTEAFF	TGCAGCGTTGTGTTTGACGGCCTCACTGAAGCTTTCTTT
TRBV7-2	-	TRBJ1-5	-	CASSLDGETQPQHF	TGTGCCAGCAGCCTCGACGGGGAGACCCAGCCCCAGCATTTT
TRBV6-2/TRBV6-3	-	TRBJ1-6	TRBD1	CASSLGDRGLDNSPLHF	TGTGCCAGCAGTTTGGGGGACAGGGGGCTGGATAATTCACCCCTCCACTTT
TRBV19	-	TRBJ2-7	-	CASSIGSGKTSYEQYF	TGTGCCAGTAGTATTGGTTCGGGAAAGACCTCCTACGAGCAGTACTTC
TRBV6-2/TRBV6-3	once	TRBJ2-4	-	CASSYWGDWNIQYF	TGTGCCAGCAGTTACTGGGGAGATTGGAACATTCAGTACTTC
TRBV7-9	-	TRBJ2-1	-	CASSSLGRDYNEQFF	TGTGCCAGCAGCTCCCTCGGCAGGGACTACAATGAGCAGTTCTTC
TRBV3-1/TRBV3-2	-	TRBJ1-2	-	CASSQSLSTGNYGYTF	TGTGCCAGCAGCCAGTCCCTGAGCACAGGGAACTATGGCTACACCTTC
TRBV6-4	-	TRBJ1-6	-	CASISWGARHNNNSPLHF	TGTGCCAGCATCTCCTGGGGGGCCAGGCATAATAATAATTCACCCCTCCACTTT
TRBV6-5	once	TRBJ2-1	-	CASTLAEAYNEQFF	TGTGCCAGCACCTTAGCGGAGGCCTACAATGAGCAGTTCTTC
TRBV7-9	-	TRBJ1-1	TRBD1	CASSPGGTGGAWGEAFF	TGTGCCAGCAGCCCTGGCGGGACAGGGGGCGCGTGGGGTGAAGCTTTCTTT
TRBV19	-	TRBJ2-7	TRBD2	CASSLGTSDYYEQYF	TGTGCCAGTAGTTTAGGGACTAGCGATTACTACGAGCAGTACTTC
TRBV5-1	-	TRBJ2-7	TRBD2	CASSSGTSGTYEQYF	TGCGCCAGCAGCTCCGGGACTAGCGGGACATACGAGCAGTACTTC
TRBV5-4	once	TRBJ1-5	TRBD1	CASSSSPTGGNQPQHF	TGTGCCAGCAGTTCTAGCCCGACAGGGGGAAATCAGCCCCAGCATTTT
TRBV6-4	-	TRBJ2-1	TRBD1	CASSETRGTGQFF	TGTGCCAGCAGTGAAACCCGCGGGACAGGGCAGTTCTTC
TRBV19	-	TRBJ1-1	TRBD1	CASGQGGWGHTEAFF	TGTGCCAGTGGGCAGGGGGGTTGGGGGCACACTGAAGCTTTCTTT
TRBV6-7	-	TRBJ1-6	-	CASSYFRGHNSPLHF	TGTGCCAGCAGCTACTTCCGGGGCCATAATTCACCCCTCCACTTT
TRBV7-2	-	TRBJ1-5	-	CASSLQQGDQPQHF	TGTGCCAGCAGCTTACAACAGGGAGACCAGCCCCAGCATTTT
TRBV30	-	TRBJ1-5	-	CAWSGGNNQPQHF	TGTGCCTGGAGTGGGGGGAACAATCAGCCCCAGCATTTT
TRBV4-3	-	TRBJ2-3	TRBD2	CASSPQPRTSGRGDTQYF	TGCGCCAGCAGCCCCCAGCCCCGGACTAGCGGGAGGGGAGATACGCAGTATTTT
TRBV6-5	-	TRBJ2-7	TRBD1	CASSRDRVLVEQYF	TGTGCCAGCAGTCGTGACAGGGTCCTTGTCGAGCAGTACTTC
TRBV4-1	-	TRBJ1-3	-	CASSLGDNRRRGNTIYF	TGCGCCAGCAGCCTCGGGGACAACCGGCGGCGGGGAAACACCATATATTTT
TRBV5-6	once	TRBJ1-2	-	CASSLGGQENYGYTF	TGTGCCAGCAGCTTGGGAGGGCAGGAAAACTATGGCTACACCTTC
TRBV30	-	TRBJ1-2	-	CAWTPGGTPYGYTF	TGTGCCTGGACTCCGGGGGGGACGCCCTATGGCTACACCTTC
TRBV6-4	-	TRBJ1-2	-	CASSTASVSEGYTF	TGTGCCAGCAGTACTGCGTCCGTTTCGGAGGGCTACACCTTC